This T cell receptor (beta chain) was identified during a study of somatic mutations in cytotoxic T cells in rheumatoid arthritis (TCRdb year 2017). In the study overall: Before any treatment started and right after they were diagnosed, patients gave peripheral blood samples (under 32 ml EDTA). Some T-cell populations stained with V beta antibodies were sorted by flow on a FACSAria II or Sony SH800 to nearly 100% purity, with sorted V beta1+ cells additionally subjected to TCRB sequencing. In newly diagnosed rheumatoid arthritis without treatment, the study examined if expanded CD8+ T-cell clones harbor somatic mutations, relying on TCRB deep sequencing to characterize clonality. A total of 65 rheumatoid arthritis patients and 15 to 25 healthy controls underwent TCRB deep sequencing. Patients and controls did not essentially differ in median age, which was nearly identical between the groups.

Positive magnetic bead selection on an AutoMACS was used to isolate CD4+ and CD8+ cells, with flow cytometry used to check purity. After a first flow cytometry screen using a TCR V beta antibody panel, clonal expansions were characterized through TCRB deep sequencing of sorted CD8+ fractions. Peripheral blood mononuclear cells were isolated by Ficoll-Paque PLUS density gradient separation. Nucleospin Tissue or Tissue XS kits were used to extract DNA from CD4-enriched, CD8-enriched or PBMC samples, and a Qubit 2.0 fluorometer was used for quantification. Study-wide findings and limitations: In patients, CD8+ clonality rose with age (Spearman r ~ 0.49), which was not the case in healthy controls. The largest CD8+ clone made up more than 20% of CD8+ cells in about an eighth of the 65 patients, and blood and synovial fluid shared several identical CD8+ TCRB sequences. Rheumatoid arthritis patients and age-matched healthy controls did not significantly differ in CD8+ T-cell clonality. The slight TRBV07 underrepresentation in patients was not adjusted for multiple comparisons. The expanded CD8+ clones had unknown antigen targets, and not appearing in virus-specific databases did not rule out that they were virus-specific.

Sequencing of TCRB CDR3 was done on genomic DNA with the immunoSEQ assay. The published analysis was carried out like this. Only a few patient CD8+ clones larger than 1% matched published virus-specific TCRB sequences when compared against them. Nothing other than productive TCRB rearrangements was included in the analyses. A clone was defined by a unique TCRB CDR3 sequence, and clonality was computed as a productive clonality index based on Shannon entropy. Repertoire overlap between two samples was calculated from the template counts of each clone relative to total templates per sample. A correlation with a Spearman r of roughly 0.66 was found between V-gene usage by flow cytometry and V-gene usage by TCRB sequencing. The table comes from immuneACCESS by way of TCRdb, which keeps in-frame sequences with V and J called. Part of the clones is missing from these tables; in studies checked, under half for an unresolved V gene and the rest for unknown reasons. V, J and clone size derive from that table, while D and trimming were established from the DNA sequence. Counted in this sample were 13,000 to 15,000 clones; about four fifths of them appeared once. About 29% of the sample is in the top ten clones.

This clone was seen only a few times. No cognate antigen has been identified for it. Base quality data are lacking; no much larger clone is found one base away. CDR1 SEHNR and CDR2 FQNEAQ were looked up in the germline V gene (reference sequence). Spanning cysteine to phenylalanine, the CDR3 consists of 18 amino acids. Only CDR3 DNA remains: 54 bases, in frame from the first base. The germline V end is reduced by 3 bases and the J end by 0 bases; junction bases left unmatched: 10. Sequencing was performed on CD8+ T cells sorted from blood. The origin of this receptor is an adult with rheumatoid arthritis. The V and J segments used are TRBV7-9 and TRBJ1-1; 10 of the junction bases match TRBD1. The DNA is TGTGCCAGCAGCTTCCCCCGGGACAGGGGAGGCCTGAACACTGAAGCTTTCTTT. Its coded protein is CASSFPRDRGGLNTEAFF.